This is a list of T cell receptor beta chains from one sample in a study of CD8+CD57+ T cells in acquired aplastic anemia. TCRdb independently ran MiXCR on the reads; one entry per CDR3 protein. The table includes some 150,000 distinct CDR3 sequences, over 50% detected once. What was sequenced was sorted CD4+, CD8+, or CD8+CD57+ T cells (not recorded which) from PBMCs. These receptors all stem from a human donor with aplastic anemia. Both conserved end residues are part of each CDR3.

V: TRBV11-2
J: TRBJ2-6
CDR3: CASSLELTGVSGANVLTF

V: TRBV6-5
J: TRBJ1-1
CDR3: CASRLTGNTEAFF

V: TRBV10-3
J: TRBJ2-1
CDR3: CASLGGDDGLSYNEQFF

V: TRBV5-1
J: TRBJ1-1
CDR3: CASSLVGVEDTEAFF

V: TRBV20-1
J: TRBJ1-2
CDR3: CSAHQGADYGYTF

V: TRBV12-3/TRBV12-4
J: TRBJ1-2
CDR3: CASSLRAGGVDSGYTF

V: TRBV2
J: TRBJ1-1
CDR3: CASSEYGGLLNEAFF

V: TRBV15
J: TRBJ1-4
CDR3: CATSGGQGDNEKLFF

V: TRBV20-1
J: TRBJ2-7
CDR3: CSPEGYEQYF

V: TRBV20-1
J: TRBJ2-7
CDR3: CSARAVGSYDQYF

V: TRBV2
J: TRBJ2-5
CDR3: CASSDGYQETQYF